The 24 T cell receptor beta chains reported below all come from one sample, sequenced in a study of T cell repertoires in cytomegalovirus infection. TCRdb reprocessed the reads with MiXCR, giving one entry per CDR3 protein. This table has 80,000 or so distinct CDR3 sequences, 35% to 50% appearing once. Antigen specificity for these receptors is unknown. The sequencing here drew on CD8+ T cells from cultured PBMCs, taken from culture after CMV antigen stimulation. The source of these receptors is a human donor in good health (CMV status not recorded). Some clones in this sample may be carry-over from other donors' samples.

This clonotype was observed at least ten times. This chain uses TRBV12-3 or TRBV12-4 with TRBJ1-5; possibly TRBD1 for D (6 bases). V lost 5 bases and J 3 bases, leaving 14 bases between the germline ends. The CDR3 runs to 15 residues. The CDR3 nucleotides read TGTGCCAGCAGTCTGGGGGCAGCTTCCAATCAGCCCCAGCATTTT. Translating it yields CASSLGAASNQPQHF.

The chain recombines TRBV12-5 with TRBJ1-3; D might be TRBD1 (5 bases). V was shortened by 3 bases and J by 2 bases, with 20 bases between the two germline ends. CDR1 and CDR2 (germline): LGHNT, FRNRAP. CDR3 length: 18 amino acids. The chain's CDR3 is CASGFSQTRQLTGNTIYF. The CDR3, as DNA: TGTGCTAGTGGTTTTAGCCAGACCCGACAGCTTACTGGAAACACCATATATTTT.

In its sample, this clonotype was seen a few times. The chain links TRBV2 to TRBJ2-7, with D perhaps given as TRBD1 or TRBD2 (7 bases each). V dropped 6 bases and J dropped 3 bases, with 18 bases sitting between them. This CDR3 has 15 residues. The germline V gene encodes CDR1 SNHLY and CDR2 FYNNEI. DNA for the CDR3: TGTGCCAGCAGCCCCCCAGGGGGGGGAATCTACGAGCAGTACTTC. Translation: CASSPPGGGIYEQYF. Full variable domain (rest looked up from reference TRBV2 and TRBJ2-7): EPEVTQTPSHQVTQMGQEVILRCVPISNHLYFYWYRQILGQKVEFLVSFYNNEISEKSEIFDDQFSVERPDGSNFTLKIRSTKLEDSAMYFCASSPPGGGIYEQYFGPGTRLTVT.

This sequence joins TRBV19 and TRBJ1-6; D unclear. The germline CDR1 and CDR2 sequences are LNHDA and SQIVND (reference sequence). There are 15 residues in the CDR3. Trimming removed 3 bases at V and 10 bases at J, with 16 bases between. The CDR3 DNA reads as TGTGCCAGTAGTATGATCCGACCTCAGCTATCACCCCTCCACTTT. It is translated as CASSMIRPQLSPLHF.

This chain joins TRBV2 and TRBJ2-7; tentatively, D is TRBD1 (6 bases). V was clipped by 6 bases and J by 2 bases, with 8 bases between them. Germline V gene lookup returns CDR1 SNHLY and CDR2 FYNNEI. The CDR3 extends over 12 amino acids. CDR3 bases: TGTGCCAGCAGGGGGGACACCTACGAGCAGTACTTC. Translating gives CASRGDTYEQYF. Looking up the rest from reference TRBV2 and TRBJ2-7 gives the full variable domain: EPEVTQTPSHQVTQMGQEVILRCVPISNHLYFYWYRQILGQKVEFLVSFYNNEISEKSEIFDDQFSVERPDGSNFTLKIRSTKLEDSAMYFCASRGDTYEQYFGPGTRLTVT.

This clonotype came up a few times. The DNA of the CDR3 is TGTGCCAGCAGCTTTTGGGACACCGGGGAGCTGTTTTTT. This codes for CASSFWDTGELFF. The V gene is TRBV7-9, the J gene TRBJ2-2; no definite D call. Germline assignment: CDR1 SEHNR and CDR2 FQNEAQ (reference sequence). The CDR3 runs 13 residues. Between the trimmed V and J ends, which lost 3 bases and 3 bases, there was a span of 5 bases.

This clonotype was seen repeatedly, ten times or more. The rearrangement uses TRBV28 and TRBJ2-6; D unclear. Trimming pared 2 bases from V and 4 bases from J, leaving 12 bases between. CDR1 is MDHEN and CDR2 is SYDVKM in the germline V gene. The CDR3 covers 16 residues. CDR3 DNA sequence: TGTGCCAGCAGTTTAGAACCCCCCAGGGGGGCCAACGTCCTGACTTTC. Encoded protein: CASSLEPPRGANVLTF.

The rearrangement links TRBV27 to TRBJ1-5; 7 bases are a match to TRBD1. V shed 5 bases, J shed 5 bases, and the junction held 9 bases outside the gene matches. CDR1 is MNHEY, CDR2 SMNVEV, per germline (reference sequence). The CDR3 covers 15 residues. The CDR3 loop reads CASSPSQGEDQPQHF. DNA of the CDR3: TGTGCCAGCAGTCCAAGCCAGGGGGAGGATCAGCCCCAGCATTTT.

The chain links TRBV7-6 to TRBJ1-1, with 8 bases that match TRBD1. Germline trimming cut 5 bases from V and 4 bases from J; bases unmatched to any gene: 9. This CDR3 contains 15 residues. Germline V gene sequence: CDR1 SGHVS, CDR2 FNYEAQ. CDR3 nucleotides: TGTGCCAGCAGCGCCGGACAGGGTCTGCTCACTGAAGCTTTCTTT. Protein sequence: CASSAGQGLLTEAFF.

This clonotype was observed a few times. The CDR3 sequence: CASSPRTGNNEQFF. Here the CDR3 DNA reads TGTGCCAGCAGCCCCCGGACAGGGAACAATGAGCAGTTCTTC. This chain uses TRBV7-3 with TRBJ2-1; 8 bases fit TRBD1. J lost 5 bases, V lost 5 bases, and 5 bases had no gene match. This CDR3 spans 14 amino acids. Per germline, CDR1 SGHTA and CDR2 FQGTGA.

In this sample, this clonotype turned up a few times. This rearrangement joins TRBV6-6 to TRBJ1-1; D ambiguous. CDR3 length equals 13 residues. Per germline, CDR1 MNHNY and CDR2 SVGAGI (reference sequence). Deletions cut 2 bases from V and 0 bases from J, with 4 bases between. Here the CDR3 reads CASSYTMNTEAFF. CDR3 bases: TGTGCCAGCAGTTACACCATGAACACTGAAGCTTTCTTT.

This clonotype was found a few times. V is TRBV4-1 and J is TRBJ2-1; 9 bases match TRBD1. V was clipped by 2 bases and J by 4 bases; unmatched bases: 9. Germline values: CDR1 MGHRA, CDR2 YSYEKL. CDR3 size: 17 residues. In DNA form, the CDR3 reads TGCGCCAGCAGCCAAAAGGACAGGGGTCGATTTTACAATGAGCAGTTCTTC. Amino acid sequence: CASSQKDRGRFYNEQFF.

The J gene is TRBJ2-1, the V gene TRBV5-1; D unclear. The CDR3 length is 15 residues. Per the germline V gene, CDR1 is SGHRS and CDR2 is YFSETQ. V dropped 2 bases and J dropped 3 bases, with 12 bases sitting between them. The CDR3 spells CASSFSLNVYNEQFF. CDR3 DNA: TGCGCCAGCAGCTTCAGTTTGAACGTCTACAATGAGCAGTTCTTC.

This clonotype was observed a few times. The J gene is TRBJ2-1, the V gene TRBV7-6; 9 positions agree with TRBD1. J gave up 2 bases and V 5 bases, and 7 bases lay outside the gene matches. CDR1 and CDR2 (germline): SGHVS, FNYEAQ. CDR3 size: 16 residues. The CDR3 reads CASSVPGQGPYNEQFF. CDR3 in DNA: TGTGCCAGCAGCGTACCCGGACAGGGGCCCTACAATGAGCAGTTCTTC.

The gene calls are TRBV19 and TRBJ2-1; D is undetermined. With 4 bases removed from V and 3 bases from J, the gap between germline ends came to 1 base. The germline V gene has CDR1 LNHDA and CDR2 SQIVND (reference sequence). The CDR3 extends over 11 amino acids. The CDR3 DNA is TGTGCCAGTAGTAACTACAATGAGCAGTTCTTC. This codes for CASSNYNEQFF.

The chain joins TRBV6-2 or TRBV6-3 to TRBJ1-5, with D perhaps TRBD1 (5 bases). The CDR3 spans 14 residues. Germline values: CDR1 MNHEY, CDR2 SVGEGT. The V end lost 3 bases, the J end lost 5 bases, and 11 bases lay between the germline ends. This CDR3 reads CASSYDWDDQPQHF. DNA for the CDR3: TGTGCCAGCAGTTATGACTGGGACGATCAGCCCCAGCATTTT.

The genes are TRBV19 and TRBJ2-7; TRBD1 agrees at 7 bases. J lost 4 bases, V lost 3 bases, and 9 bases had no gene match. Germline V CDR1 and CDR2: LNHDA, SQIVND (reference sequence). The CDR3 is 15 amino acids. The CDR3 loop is CASSIHGQTGYEQYF. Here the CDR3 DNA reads TGTGCCAGTAGTATCCACGGACAGACAGGGTACGAGCAGTACTTC.

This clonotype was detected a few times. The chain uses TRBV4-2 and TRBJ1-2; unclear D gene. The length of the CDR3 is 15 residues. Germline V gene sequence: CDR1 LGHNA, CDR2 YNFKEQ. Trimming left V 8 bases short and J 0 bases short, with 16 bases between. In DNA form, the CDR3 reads TGTGCCAGCGGCGCCGGGGTAGGAGCTAACTATGGCTACACCTTC. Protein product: CASGAGVGANYGYTF.

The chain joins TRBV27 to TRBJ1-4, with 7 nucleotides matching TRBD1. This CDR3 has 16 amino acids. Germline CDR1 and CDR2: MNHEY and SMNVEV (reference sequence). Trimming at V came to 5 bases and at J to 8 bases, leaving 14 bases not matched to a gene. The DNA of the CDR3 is TGTGCCAGCAGTCCTCACGCGACAGGGCAGGGGGAAAAACTGTTTTTT. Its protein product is CASSPHATGQGEKLFF.

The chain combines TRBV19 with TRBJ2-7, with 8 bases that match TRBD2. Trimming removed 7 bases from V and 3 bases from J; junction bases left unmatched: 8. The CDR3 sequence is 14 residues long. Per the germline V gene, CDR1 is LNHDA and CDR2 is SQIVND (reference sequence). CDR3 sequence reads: CASTVVAGNYEQYF. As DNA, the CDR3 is TGTGCCAGTACGGTGGTAGCGGGAAACTACGAGCAGTACTTC.

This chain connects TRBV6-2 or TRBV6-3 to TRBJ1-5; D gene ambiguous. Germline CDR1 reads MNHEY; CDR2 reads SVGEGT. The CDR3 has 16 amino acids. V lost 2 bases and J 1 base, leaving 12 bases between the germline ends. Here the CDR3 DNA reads TGTGCCAGCAGTTACGTGGCCGGCGGGAGCAATCAGCCCCAGCATTTT. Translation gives CASSYVAGGSNQPQHF.

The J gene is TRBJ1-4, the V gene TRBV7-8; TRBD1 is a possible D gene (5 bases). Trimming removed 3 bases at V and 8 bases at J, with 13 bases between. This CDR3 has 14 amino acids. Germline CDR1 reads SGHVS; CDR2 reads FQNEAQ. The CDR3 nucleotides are TGTGCCAGCAGCTTCCAGGGAGAGGGAGAAAAACTGTTTTTT. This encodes CASSFQGEGEKLFF.

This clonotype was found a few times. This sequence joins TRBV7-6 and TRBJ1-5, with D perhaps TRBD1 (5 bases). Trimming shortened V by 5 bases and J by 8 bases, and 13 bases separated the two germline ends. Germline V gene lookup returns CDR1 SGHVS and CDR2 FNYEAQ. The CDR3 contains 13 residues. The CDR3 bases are TGTGCCAGCAGCCCCAGGGACTGGGAGCCCCAGCATTTT. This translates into CASSPRDWEPQHF. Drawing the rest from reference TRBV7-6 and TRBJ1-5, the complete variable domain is GAGVSQSPRYKVTKRGQDVALRCDPISGHVSLYWYRQALGQGPEFLTYFNYEAQQDKSGLPNDRFSAERPEGSISTLTIQRTEQRDSAMYRCASSPRDWEPQHFGDGTRLSIL.

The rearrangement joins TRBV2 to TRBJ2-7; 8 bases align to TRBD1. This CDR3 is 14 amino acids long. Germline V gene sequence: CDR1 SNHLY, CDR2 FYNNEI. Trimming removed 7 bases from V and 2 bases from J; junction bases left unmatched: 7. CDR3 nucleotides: TGTGCCAGCACCTCACGACAGGGGCCCTACGAGCAGTACTTC. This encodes CASTSRQGPYEQYF.